The 5 T cell receptor beta chains reported below all come from one sample, sequenced in a study of early T cells in non-severe SARS-CoV-2 infection. TCRdb used MiXCR to reprocess the 5' RACE reads, holding one entry per CDR3 protein. There are some 91,000 distinct CDR3 sequences in the sample; approximately 11% occur only once, and around 4.3% lies in the top ten. The source material was whole blood, sampled at baseline. The receptors originated from an adult who was a healthcare worker with PCR-confirmed SARS-CoV-2 infection or an uninfected control (not recorded which).

In this sample, this clonotype turned up many times. This sequence joins TRBV7-9 and TRBJ2-3; D may be TRBD2 (5 bases). The CDR3 loop spans 19 amino acids. Germline V lookup: CDR1 SEHNR, CDR2 FQNEAQ (reference sequence). Trimming removed 5 bases at V and 2 bases at J, with 26 bases between. CDR3 sequence: CASSDFGGFGPLSTDTQYF. CDR3 DNA sequence: TGTGCCAGCAGCGATTTTGGAGGTTTCGGACCCCTTTCCACAGATACGCAGTATTTT.

The rearrangement joins TRBV29-1 to TRBJ1-2; D call uncertain. Trimming took off 5 bases at V and 4 bases at J, with 8 bases between the two ends. The CDR3 runs to 11 residues. Germline CDR1 SQVTM, CDR2 ANQGSEA. CDR3 coding DNA: TGCAGCGTTCGTCAGGCCTATGGCTACACCTTC. Protein product: CSVRQAYGYTF. The entire variable domain, with the rest obtained from reference TRBV29-1 and TRBJ1-2, is as follows: SAVISQKPSRDICQRGTSLTIQCQVDSQVTMMFWYRQQPGQSLTLIATANQGSEATYESGFVIDKFPISRPNLTFSTLTVSNMSPEDSSIYLCSVRQAYGYTFGSGTRLTVV.

In this sample, this clonotype turned up a few times. V is TRBV11-1 and J is TRBJ2-1; 7 bases match TRBD2. The germline V gene encodes CDR1 SGHAT and CDR2 FQDESV (reference sequence). This CDR3 comprises 15 residues. The V segment lost 3 bases and the J segment 2 bases; nucleotides outside the gene matches: 4. CDR3 protein: CASSLRENPYNEQFF. The CDR3 DNA sequence: TGTGCCAGCAGCTTGCGGGAGAACCCCTACAATGAGCAGTTCTTC.

The chain couples TRBV7-9 to TRBJ2-1; maybe TRBD2 (5 bases). The germline V and J ends were trimmed by 5 bases and 9 bases, with 20 bases remaining between them. The CDR3 consists of 15 residues. Germline V gene data show CDR1 as SEHNR and CDR2 as FQNEAQ (reference sequence). CDR3 in amino acids: CASSPPAGDFSEQFF. The CDR3 nucleotides are TGTGCCAGCAGCCCTCCGGCGGGTGACTTCTCTGAGCAGTTCTTC. Together with reference TRBV7-9 and TRBJ2-1, the CDR3 gives the full variable domain: DTGVSQNPRHKITKRGQNVTFRCDPISEHNRLYWYRQTLGQGPEFLTYFQNEAQLEKSRLLSDRFSAERPKGSFSTLEIQRTEQGDSAMYLCASSPPAGDFSEQFFGPGTRLTVL.

This clonotype was counted ten times or more. This chain connects TRBV20-1 to TRBJ2-7; TRBD1 matches 9 bases. The CDR3 length is 13 residues. V shed 2 bases, J shed 4 bases, and the junction held 3 bases outside the gene matches. Germline CDR1 and CDR2: DFQATT and SNEGSKA (reference sequence). The CDR3 region is CSARTGGYYEQYF. The CDR3 DNA reads as TGCAGTGCTAGAACAGGGGGCTATTACGAGCAGTACTTC.